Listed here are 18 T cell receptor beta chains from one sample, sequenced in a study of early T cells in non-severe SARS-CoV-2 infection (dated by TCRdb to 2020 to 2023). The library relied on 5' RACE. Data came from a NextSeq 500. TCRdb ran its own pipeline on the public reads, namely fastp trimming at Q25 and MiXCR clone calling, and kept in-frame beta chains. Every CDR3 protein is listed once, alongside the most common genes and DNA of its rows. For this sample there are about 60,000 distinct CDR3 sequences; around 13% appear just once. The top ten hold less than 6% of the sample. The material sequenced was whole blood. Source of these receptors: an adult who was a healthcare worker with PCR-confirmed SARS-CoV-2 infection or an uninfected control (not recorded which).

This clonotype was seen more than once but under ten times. Written as DNA, the CDR3 is TGTGCCAGCAGTACCCCTGGGAGCGGGCGCTATACGCAGTATTTT. Its translation: CASSTPGSGRYTQYF. The J gene is TRBJ2-3, the V gene TRBV28, with a possible D match to TRBD2 (6 bases). The CDR3 is made up of 15 amino acids. V was clipped by 5 bases and J by 7 bases, with 19 bases between them. Germline V gene sequence: CDR1 MDHEN, CDR2 SYDVKM.

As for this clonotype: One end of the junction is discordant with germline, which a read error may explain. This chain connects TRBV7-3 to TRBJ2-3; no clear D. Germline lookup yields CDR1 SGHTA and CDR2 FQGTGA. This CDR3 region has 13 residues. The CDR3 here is CASGLTWADTQYF. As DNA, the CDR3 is TGTGCCAGCGGCTTAACATGGGCAGATACGCAGTATTTT.

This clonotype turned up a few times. This chain's CDR3 is CASSHMGGSSPLHF. The CDR3 DNA follows: TGTGCCAGCAGCCATATGGGGGGCAGTTCACCCCTCCACTTT. The genes are TRBV14 and TRBJ1-6; possible D gene TRBD1, 6 bases. Trimming removed 3 bases at V and 9 bases at J, with 12 bases between. CDR3 length equals 14 residues. Germline V gene sequence: CDR1 SGHDN, CDR2 FVKESK.

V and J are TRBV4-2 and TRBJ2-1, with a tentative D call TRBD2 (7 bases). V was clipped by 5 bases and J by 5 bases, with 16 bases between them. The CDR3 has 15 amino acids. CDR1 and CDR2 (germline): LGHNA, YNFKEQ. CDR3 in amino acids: CASSESRGANNEQFF. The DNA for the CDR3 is TGTGCCAGCAGCGAAAGCCGGGGGGCGAACAATGAGCAGTTCTTC.

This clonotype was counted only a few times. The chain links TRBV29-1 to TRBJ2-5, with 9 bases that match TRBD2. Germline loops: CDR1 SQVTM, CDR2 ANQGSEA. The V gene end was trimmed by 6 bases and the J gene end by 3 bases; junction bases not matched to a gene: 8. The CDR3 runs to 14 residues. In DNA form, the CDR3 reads TGCAGCGTACCCCCGGTAGCGGGAGAAGAGACCCAGTACTTC. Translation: CSVPPVAGEETQYF.

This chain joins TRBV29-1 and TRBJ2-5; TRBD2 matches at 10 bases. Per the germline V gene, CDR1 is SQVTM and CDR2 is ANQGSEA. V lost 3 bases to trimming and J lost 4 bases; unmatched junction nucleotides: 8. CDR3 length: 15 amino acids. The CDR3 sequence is CSVDKASGSLETQYF. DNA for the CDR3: TGCAGCGTTGATAAGGCTAGCGGGAGCCTAGAGACCCAGTACTTC.

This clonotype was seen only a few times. CDR3 sequence reads: CASNGGQAWRDGYTF. Here the CDR3 DNA reads TGTGCCAGCAATGGAGGACAGGCCTGGCGGGATGGCTACACCTTC. The genes are TRBV28 and TRBJ1-2; 7 nucleotides agree with TRBD1. After removal of 7 bases from V and 6 bases from J, the junction contained 14 bases not matched to a gene. The CDR3 covers 15 residues. Per germline, CDR1 MDHEN and CDR2 SYDVKM.

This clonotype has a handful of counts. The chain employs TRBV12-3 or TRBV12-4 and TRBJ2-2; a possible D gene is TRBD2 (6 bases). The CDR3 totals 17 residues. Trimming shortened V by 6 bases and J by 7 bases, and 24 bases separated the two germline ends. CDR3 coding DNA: TGTGCCAGCAGCTACCATACCGGGACTGATTTCATCGGGGAGCTGTTTTTT. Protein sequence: CASSYHTGTDFIGELFF.

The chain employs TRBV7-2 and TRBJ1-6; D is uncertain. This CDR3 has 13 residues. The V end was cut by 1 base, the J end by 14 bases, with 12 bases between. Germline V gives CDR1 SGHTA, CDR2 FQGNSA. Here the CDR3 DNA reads TGTGCCAGCAGCTTAGTCCCGATGCTAGCCCTCCACTTT. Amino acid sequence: CASSLVPMLALHF. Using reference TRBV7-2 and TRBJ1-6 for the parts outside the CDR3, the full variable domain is GAGVSQSPSNKVTEKGKDVELRCDPISGHTALYWYRQSLGQGLEFLIYFQGNSAPDKSGLPSDRFSAERTGGSVSTLTIQRTQQEDSAVYLCASSLVPMLALHFGNGTRLTVT.

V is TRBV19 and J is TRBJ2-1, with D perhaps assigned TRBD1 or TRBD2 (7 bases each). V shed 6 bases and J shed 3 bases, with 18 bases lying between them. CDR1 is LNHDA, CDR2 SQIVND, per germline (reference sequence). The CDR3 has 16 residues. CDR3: CASRLEGGTDYNEQFF. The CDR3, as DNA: TGTGCCAGTAGACTCGAGGGGGGGACAGACTACAATGAGCAGTTCTTC.

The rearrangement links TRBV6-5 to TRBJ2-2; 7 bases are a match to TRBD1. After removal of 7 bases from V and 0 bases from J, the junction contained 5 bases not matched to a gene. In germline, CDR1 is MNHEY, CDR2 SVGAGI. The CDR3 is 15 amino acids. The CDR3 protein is CASIRGHPNTGELFF. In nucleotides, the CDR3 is TGTGCCAGCATTAGGGGGCATCCGAACACCGGGGAGCTGTTTTTT.

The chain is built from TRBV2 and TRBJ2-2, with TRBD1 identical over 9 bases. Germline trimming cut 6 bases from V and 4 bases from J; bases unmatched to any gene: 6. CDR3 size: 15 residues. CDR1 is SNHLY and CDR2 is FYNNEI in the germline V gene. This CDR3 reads CASRKDRGPTGELFF. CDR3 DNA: TGTGCCAGCAGAAAGGACAGGGGACCCACCGGGGAGCTGTTTTTT.

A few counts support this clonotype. The CDR3 is CSVRINYGYTF. The CDR3 DNA follows: TGCAGCGTCAGGATAAACTATGGCTACACCTTC. The chain uses TRBV29-1 and TRBJ1-2; D is uncertain. Germline V CDR1 and CDR2: SQVTM, ANQGSEA. Trimming took off 6 bases at V and 2 bases at J, with 7 bases between the two ends. The length of the CDR3 is 11 residues.

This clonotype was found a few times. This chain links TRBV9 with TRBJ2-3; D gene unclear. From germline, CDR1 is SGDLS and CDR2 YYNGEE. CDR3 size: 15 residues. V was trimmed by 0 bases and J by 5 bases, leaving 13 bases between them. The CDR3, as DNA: TGTGCCAGCAGCGTAGGGGCGGCTGGGATAGATACGCAGTATTTT. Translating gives CASSVGAAGIDTQYF.

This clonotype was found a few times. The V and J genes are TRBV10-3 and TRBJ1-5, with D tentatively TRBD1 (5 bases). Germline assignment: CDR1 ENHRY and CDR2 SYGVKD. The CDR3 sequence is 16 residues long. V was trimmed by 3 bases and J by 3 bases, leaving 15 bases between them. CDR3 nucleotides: TGTGCCATCAGTGATAGAGGCGACAGCCTCAATCAGCCCCAGCATTTT. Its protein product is CAISDRGDSLNQPQHF.

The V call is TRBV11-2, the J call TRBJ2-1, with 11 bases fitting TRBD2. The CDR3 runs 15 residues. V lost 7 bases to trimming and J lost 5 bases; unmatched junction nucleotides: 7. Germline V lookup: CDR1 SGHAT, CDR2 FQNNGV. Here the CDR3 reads CASIGTSGRHNEQFF. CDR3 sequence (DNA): TGTGCCAGCATTGGGACTAGCGGACGCCACAATGAGCAGTTCTTC. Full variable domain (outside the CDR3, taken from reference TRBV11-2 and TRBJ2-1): EAGVAQSPRYKIIEKRQSVAFWCNPISGHATLYWYQQILGQGPKLLIQFQNNGVVDDSQLPKDRFSAERLKGVDSTLKIQPAKLEDSAVYLCASIGTSGRHNEQFFGPGTRLTVL.

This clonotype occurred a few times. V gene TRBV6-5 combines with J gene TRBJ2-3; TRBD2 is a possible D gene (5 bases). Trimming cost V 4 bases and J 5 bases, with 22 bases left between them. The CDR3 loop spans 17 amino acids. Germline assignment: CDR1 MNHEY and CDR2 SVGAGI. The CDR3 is CASSSNTRVPRGDTQYF. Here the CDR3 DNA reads TGTGCCAGCAGTTCCAACACGCGGGTTCCTCGAGGAGATACGCAGTATTTT.

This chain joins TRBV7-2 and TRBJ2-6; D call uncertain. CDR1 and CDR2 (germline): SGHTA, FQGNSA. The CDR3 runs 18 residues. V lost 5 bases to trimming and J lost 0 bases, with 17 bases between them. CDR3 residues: CASSPQGDLRSGANVLTF. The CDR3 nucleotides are TGTGCCAGCAGCCCTCAAGGTGACCTACGCTCTGGGGCCAACGTCCTGACTTTC.